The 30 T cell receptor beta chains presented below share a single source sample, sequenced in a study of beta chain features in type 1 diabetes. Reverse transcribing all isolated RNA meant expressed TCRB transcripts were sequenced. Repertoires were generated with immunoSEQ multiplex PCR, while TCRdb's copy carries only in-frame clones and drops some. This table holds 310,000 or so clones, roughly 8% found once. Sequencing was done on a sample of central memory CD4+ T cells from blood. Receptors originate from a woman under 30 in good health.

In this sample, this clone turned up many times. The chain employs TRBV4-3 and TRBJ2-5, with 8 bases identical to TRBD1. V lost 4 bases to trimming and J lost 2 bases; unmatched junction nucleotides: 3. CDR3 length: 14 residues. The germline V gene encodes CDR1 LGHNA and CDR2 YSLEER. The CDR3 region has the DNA TGCGCCAGCAGCCGTGGGACAGGACAAGAGACCCAGTACTTC. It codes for CASSRGTGQETQYF.

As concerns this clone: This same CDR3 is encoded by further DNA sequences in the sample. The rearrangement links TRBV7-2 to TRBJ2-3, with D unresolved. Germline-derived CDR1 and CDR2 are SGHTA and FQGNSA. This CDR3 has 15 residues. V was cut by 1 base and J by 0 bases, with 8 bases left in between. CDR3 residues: CASSLVRLSTDTQYF. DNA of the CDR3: TGTGCCAGCAGCTTAGTGCGTCTAAGCACAGATACGCAGTATTTT.

CDR3 coding DNA: TGTGCCAGCAGCCGAGGTGGTACAGGGGCCTACAATGAGCAGTTCTTC. Residues: CASSRGGTGAYNEQFF. The chain is built from TRBV5-4 and TRBJ2-1, with TRBD1 matching 7 bases. Germline CDR1 reads SGHNT; CDR2 reads YYREEE (reference sequence). This CDR3 contains 16 residues. After removal of 4 bases from V and 2 bases from J, the junction contained 9 bases not matched to a gene.

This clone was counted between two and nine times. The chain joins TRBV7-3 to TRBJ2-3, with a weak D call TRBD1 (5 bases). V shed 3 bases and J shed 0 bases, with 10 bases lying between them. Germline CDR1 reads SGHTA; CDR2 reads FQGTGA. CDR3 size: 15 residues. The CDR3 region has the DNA TGTGCCAGCAGCTTGGGGCCCCAAAGCACAGATACGCAGTATTTT. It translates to CASSLGPQSTDTQYF.

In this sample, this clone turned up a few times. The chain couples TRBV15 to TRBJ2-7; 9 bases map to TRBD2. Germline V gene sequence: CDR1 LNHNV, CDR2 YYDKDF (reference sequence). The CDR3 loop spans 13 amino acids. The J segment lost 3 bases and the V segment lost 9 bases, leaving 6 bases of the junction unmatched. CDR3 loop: CATASSGDYEQYF. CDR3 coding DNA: TGTGCCACAGCTTCTAGCGGGGACTACGAGCAGTACTTC.

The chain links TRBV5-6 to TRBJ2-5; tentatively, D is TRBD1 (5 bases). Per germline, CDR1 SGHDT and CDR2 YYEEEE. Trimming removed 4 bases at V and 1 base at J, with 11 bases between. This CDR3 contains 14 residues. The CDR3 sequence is CASSPNRLQETQYF. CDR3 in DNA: TGTGCCAGCAGCCCGAACAGGCTCCAAGAGACCCAGTACTTC.

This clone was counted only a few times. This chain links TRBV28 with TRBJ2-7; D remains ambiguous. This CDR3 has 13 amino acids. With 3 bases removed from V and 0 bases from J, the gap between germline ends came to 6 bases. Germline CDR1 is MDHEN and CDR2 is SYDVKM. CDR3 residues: CASSFLPSYEQYF. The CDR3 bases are TGTGCCAGCAGTTTTCTGCCCTCCTACGAGCAGTACTTC. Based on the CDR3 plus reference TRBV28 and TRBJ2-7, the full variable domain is DVKVTQSSRYLVKRTGEKVFLECVQDMDHENMFWYRQDPGLGLRLIYFSYDVKMKEKGDIPEGYSVSREKKERFSLILESASTNQTSMYLCASSFLPSYEQYFGPGTRLTVT.

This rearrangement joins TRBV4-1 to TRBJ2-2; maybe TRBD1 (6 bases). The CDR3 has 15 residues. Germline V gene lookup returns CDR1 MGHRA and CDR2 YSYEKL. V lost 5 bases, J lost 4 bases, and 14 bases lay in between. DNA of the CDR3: TGCGCCAGCAGCGAGACCACAGGGTTCACCGGGGAGCTGTTTTTT. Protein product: CASSETTGFTGELFF.

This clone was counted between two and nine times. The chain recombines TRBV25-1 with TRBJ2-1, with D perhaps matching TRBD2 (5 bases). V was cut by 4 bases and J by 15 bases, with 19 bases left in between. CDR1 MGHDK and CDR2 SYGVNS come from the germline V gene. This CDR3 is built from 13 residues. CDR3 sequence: CASSGRTRIPPFF. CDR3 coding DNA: TGTGCCAGCAGTGGTCGGACTCGAATCCCTCCGTTCTTC. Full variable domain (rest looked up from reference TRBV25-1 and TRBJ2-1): EADIYQTPRYLVIGTGKKITLECSQTMGHDKMYWYQQDPGMELHLIHYSYGVNSTEKGDLSSESTVSRIRTEHFPLTLESARPSHTSQYLCASSGRTRIPPFFGPGTRLTVL.

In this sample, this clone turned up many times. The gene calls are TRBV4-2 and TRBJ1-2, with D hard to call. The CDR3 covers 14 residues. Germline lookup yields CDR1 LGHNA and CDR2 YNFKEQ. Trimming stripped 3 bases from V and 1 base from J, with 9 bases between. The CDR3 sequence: CASSHADRNYGYTF. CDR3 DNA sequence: TGTGCCAGCAGCCACGCGGACCGTAACTATGGCTACACCTTC.

The CDR3 nucleotides are TGTGCCAGCAGCGTTCGTGTGCCCGAGACCCAGTACTTC. Protein sequence: CASSVRVPETQYF. This rearrangement joins TRBV27 to TRBJ2-5; D is uncertain. Looked up from germline, CDR1 is MNHEY and CDR2 is SMNVEV (reference sequence). The CDR3 covers 13 residues. Deletions cut 6 bases from V and 5 bases from J, with 13 bases between.

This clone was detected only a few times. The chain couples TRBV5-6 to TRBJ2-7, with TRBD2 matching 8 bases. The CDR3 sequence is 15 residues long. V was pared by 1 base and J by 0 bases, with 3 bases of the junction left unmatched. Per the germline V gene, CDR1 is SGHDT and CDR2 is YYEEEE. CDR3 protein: CASSLLGRASYEQYF. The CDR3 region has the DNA TGTGCCAGCAGCTTGCTCGGGAGGGCCTCCTACGAGCAGTACTTC.

CDR3 sequence: CASRTGGVGGELFF. In nucleotides, the CDR3 is TGTGCCAGTAGGACAGGGGGCGTTGGCGGGGAGCTGTTTTTT. The chain is built from TRBV19 and TRBJ2-2, with TRBD1 identical over 10 bases. The CDR3 consists of 14 residues. The junction had 5 bases not matched to a gene; V was cut back by 6 bases and J by 7 bases. Per the germline V gene, CDR1 is LNHDA and CDR2 is SQIVND (reference sequence).

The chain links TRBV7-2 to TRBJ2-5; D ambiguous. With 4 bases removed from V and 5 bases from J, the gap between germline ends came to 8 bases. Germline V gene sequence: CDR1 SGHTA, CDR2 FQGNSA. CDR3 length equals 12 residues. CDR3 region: CASSSLYETQYF. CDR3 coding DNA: TGTGCCAGCAGCTCCCTGTATGAGACCCAGTACTTC.

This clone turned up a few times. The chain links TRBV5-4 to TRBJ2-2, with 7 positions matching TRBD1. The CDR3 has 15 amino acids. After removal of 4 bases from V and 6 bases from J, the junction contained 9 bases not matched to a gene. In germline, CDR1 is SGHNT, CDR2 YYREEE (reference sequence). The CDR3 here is CASSHDDRVAGELFF. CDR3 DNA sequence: TGTGCCAGCAGCCATGATGACAGGGTAGCCGGGGAGCTGTTTTTT.

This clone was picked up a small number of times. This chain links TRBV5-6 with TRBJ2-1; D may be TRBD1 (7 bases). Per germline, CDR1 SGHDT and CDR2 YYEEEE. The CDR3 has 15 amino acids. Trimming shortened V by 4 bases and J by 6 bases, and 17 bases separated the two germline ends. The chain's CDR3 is CASSRKDREANEQFF. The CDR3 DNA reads TGTGCCAGCAGCCGGAAAGACAGGGAGGCCAATGAGCAGTTCTTC.

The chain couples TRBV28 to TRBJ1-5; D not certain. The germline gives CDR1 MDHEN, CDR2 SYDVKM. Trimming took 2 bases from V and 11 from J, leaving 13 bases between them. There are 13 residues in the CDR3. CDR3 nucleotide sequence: TGTGCCAGCAGTTTACTCCCGCTCCTGTCCCAGCATTTT. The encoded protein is CASSLLPLLSQHF. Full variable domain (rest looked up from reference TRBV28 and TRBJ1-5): DVKVTQSSRYLVKRTGEKVFLECVQDMDHENMFWYRQDPGLGLRLIYFSYDVKMKEKGDIPEGYSVSREKKERFSLILESASTNQTSMYLCASSLLPLLSQHFGDGTRLSIL.

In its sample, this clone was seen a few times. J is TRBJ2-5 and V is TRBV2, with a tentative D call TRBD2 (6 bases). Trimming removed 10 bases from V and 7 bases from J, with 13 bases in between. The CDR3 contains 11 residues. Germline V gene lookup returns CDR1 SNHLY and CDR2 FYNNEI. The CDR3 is CATGTQGTQYF. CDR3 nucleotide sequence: TGTGCCACCGGGACTCAGGGGACCCAGTACTTC.

The CDR3 coding sequence is TGTGCCAGCAGTTACCCAGGGCGTAACTATGGCTACACCTTC. Protein product: CASSYPGRNYGYTF. V is TRBV6-5 and J is TRBJ1-2; possibly TRBD1 for D (5 bases). CDR1 MNHEY and CDR2 SVGAGI come from the germline V gene. CDR3 length equals 14 residues. Deletions cut 2 bases from V and 1 base from J, with 8 bases between.

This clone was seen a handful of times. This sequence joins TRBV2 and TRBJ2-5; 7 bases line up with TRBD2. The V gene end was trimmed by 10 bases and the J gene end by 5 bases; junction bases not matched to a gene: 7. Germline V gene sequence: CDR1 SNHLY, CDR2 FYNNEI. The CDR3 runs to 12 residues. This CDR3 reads CATGLVFETQYF. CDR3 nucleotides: TGTGCCACCGGACTAGTTTTTGAGACCCAGTACTTC.

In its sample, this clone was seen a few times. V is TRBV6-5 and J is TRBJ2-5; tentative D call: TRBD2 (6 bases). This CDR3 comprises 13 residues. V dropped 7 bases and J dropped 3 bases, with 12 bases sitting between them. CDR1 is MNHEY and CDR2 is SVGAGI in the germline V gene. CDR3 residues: CASIPRGEETQYF. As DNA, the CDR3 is TGTGCCAGCATCCCCCGCGGGGAAGAGACCCAGTACTTC.

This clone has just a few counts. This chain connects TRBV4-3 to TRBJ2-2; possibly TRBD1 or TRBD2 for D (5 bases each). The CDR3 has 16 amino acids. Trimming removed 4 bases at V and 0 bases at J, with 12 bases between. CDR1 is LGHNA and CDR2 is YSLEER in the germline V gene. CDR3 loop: CASSLLGTTNTGELFF. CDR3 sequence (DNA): TGCGCCAGCAGCCTACTCGGGACGACGAACACCGGGGAGCTGTTTTTT.

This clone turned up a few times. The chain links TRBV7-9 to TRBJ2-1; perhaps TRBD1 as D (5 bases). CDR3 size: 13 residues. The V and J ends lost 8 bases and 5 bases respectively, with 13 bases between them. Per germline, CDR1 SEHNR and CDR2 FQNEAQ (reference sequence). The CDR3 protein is CASVLDSDNEQFF. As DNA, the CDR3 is TGTGCCAGCGTTCTTGACAGCGACAATGAGCAGTTCTTC.

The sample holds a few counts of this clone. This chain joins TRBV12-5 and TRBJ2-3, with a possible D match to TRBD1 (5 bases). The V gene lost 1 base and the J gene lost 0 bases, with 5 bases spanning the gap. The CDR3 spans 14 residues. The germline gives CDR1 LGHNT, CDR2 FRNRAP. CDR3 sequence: CASGLGQSTDTQYF. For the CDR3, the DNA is TGTGCTAGTGGTTTGGGACAGAGCACAGATACGCAGTATTTT.

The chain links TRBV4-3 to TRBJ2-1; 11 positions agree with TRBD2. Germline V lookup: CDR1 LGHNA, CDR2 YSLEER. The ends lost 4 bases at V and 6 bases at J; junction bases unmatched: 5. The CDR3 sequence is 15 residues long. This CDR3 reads CASSLLAGGRNEQFF. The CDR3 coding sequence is TGCGCCAGCAGCCTCTTAGCGGGAGGGCGCAATGAGCAGTTCTTC.

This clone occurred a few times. The CDR3 spells CASSSTSRGSNTEAFF. The CDR3 nucleotides are TGTGCCAGCAGCTCCACCTCCAGGGGGTCGAACACTGAAGCTTTCTTT. The gene calls are TRBV5-6 and TRBJ1-1; 7 bases fit TRBD1. The germline CDR1 and CDR2 sequences are SGHDT and YYEEEE. V shed 3 bases, J shed 1 base, and the junction held 9 bases outside the gene matches. CDR3 length: 16 residues.

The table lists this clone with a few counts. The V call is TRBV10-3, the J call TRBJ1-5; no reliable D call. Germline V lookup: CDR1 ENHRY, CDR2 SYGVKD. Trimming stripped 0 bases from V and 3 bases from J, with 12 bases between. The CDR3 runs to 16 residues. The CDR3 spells CAISESPGGANQPQHF. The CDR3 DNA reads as TGTGCCATCAGTGAGTCCCCAGGAGGTGCCAATCAGCCCCAGCATTTT.

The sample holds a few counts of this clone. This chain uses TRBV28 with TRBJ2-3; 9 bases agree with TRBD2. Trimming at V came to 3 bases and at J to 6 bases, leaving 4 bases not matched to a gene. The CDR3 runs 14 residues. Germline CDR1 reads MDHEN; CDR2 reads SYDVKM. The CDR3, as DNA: TGTGCCAGCAGTTTTAGCGGGAGCGTGGATACGCAGTATTTT. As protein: CASSFSGSVDTQYF.

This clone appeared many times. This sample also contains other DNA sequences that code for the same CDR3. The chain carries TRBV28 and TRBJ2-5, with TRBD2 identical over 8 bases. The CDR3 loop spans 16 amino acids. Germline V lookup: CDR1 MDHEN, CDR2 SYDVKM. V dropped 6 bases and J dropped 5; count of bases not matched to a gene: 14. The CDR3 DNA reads TGTGCCAGCAGCCTTAGCGGGACCCTTAAAAGGGAGACCCAGTACTTC. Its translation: CASSLSGTLKRETQYF.

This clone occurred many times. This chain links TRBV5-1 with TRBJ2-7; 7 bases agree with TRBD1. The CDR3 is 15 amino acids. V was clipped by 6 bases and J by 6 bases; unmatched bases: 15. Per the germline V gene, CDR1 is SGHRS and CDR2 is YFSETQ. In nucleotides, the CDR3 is TGCGCCAGCACCGGAACAGGGGCCCCGGGGAGCGAGCAGTACTTC. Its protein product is CASTGTGAPGSEQYF. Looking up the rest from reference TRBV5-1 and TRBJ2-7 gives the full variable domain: KAGVTQTPRYLIKTRGQQVTLSCSPISGHRSVSWYQQTPGQGLQFLFEYFSETQRNKGNFPGRFSGRQFSNSRSEMNVSTLELGDSALYLCASTGTGAPGSEQYFGPGTRLTVT.